What follows are 27 T cell receptor beta chains derived from one specimen sequenced in a study of blood T cell repertoires in COVID-19. Method: immunoSEQ multiplex PCR; TCRdb's copy keeps in-frame clones and lacks some. The table records some 150,000 clones, approximately 90% of them present only once. The sample consisted of peripheral blood. The receptors come from a man in his sixties with active or convalescent COVID-19.

About this clone: One end of the junction fails to match germline, which may point to a read error. V usage is TRBV6-1 and J usage is TRBJ2-3, with 10 positions matching TRBD2. Germline assignment: CDR1 MNHNS and CDR2 SASEGT. The CDR3 loop spans 14 amino acids. The CDR3 coding sequence is TGTGCCAGCAGAGAAGCGGGGGGGCGACATACGCAGTATTTT. Amino acids: CASREAGGRHTQYF.

This clone showed up just a few times. Additional DNA sequences in this sample encode the identical CDR3. The chain recombines TRBV6-5 with TRBJ2-3, with 7 bases aligning to TRBD1. With 8 bases clipped from V and 2 bases from J, the junction kept 4 bases outside the gene matches. The CDR3 extends over 13 amino acids. Germline loops: CDR1 MNHEY, CDR2 SVGAGI. CDR3 sequence reads: CASSGTATDTQYF. The CDR3 nucleotides read TGTGCCAGCTCGGGGACAGCCACAGATACGCAGTATTTT.

The V and J genes are TRBV11-2 and TRBJ2-5, with 9 bases matching TRBD2. The CDR3 spans 16 residues. The germline CDR1 and CDR2 sequences are SGHAT and FQNNGV. V trimming: 2 bases; J trimming: 1 base; junction bases outside the gene matches: 5. CDR3: CASSLRGLALQETQYF. The CDR3, as DNA: TGTGCCAGCAGCTTAAGGGGACTAGCCCTCCAAGAGACCCAGTACTTC.

This chain connects TRBV7-2 to TRBJ1-1, with TRBD1 as a possible D gene (5 bases). V lost 1 base to trimming and J lost 4 bases, with 10 bases between them. CDR1 is SGHTA and CDR2 is FQGNSA in the germline V gene. The CDR3 extends over 14 amino acids. The CDR3 region is CASSLGLGLTEAFF. The CDR3 DNA reads TGTGCCAGCAGCTTAGGATTGGGGCTCACTGAAGCTTTCTTT.

The chain joins TRBV18 to TRBJ2-7, with D maybe TRBD2 (5 bases). CDR1 is KGHSH and CDR2 is LQKENI in the germline V gene. This CDR3 is 12 amino acids long. Trimming cost V 5 bases and J 2 bases, with 7 bases left between them. In DNA form, the CDR3 reads TGTGCCAGCTCATCCGGGGCCTACGAGCAGTACTTC. It translates to CASSSGAYEQYF.

This chain links TRBV5-1 with TRBJ2-1; D not certain. Germline loops: CDR1 SGHRS, CDR2 YFSETQ. V was pared by 0 bases and J by 9 bases, with 10 bases between. The CDR3 consists of 13 residues. CDR3 residues: CASSLDRSGEQFF. DNA of the CDR3: TGCGCCAGCAGCTTGGACCGGTCTGGTGAGCAGTTCTTC.

The CDR3 region has the DNA TGTGCCAGCAGCCAAGATCGGGACAGGGAGCAGTACTTC. As protein: CASSQDRDREQYF. The chain carries TRBV4-2 and TRBJ2-7, with TRBD1 matching over 8 bases. The CDR3 sequence is 13 residues long. Germline-derived CDR1 and CDR2 are LGHNA and YNFKEQ. V lost 0 bases, J lost 7 bases, and 2 bases stayed unmatched.

The chain combines TRBV5-1 with TRBJ2-2; D is perhaps TRBD2 (6 bases). CDR3 length: 14 residues. V shed 4 bases and J shed 8 bases, with 15 bases lying between them. CDR1 and CDR2 (germline): SGHRS, YFSETQ. The CDR3 loop is CASSGGVPGGELFF. In nucleotides, the CDR3 is TGCGCCAGCAGCGGCGGGGTCCCTGGGGGGGAGCTGTTTTTT.

This clone was seen only once. The genes are TRBV28 and TRBJ1-5, with 11 positions matching TRBD1. Germline V gene data show CDR1 as MDHEN and CDR2 as SYDVKM. The trim removed 6 bases at V and 4 bases at J, leaving 5 bases unmatched. The CDR3 sequence is 15 residues long. For the CDR3, the DNA is TGTGCCAGCAGACGGGACAGGGGGTGGAATCAGCCCCAGCATTTT. Protein product: CASRRDRGWNQPQHF.

The gene calls are TRBV7-9 and TRBJ2-5; D might be TRBD2 (6 bases). CDR3 size: 12 residues. Germline CDR1 and CDR2: SEHNR and FQNEAQ (reference sequence). The V gene lost 8 bases and the J gene lost 5 bases, with 12 bases spanning the gap. In nucleotides, the CDR3 is TGTGCCAGCCGGGTCGGAGGGGAGACCCAGTACTTC. Translation gives CASRVGGETQYF.

The chain couples TRBV30 to TRBJ2-7; D remains unclear. This CDR3 spans 12 amino acids. The germline CDR1 and CDR2 sequences are GTSNPN and SVGIG (reference sequence). V was pared by 0 bases and J by 4 bases, with 7 bases between. The CDR3 spells CAWSVPGYEQYF. CDR3 sequence (DNA): TGTGCCTGGAGTGTACCAGGATACGAGCAGTACTTC.

CDR3 amino acids: CASSLDGVFAGGRTTVEQFF. For the CDR3, the DNA is TGTGCCAGCAGCTTAGACGGCGTATTTGCGGGAGGGAGGACAACGGTTGAGCAGTTCTTC. The chain joins TRBV11-3 to TRBJ2-1; 9 bases are a match to TRBD2. This CDR3 has 20 amino acids. Germline V gene sequence: CDR1 SGHNT, CDR2 YENEEA. V lost 0 bases, J lost 9 bases, and 21 bases stayed unmatched.

The V gene is TRBV5-6, the J gene TRBJ1-6; D is unclear. This CDR3 has 13 amino acids. Trimming stripped 7 bases from V and 6 bases from J, with 11 bases between. Germline CDR1 and CDR2: SGHDT and YYEEEE. CDR3: CASSQEFNSPLHF. As DNA, the CDR3 is TGTGCCAGCTCTCAGGAATTTAATTCACCCCTCCACTTT.

The chain links TRBV24-1 to TRBJ2-1; 11 bases fit TRBD2. The CDR3 covers 16 residues. From germline, CDR1 is KGHDR and CDR2 SFDVKD. V was clipped by 4 bases and J by 6 bases; unmatched bases: 7. The CDR3 loop is CATSDPTSGSFNEQFF. CDR3 DNA sequence: TGTGCCACCAGTGACCCAACTAGCGGGAGTTTCAATGAGCAGTTCTTC.

V usage is TRBV7-2 and J usage is TRBJ1-1; possibly TRBD1 for D (5 bases). This CDR3 has 17 residues. V lost 5 bases, J lost 1 base, and 20 bases lay in between. Germline loops: CDR1 SGHTA, CDR2 FQGNSA. The CDR3 nucleotides are TGTGCCAGCAGCGCCGGGCACCCTGACAGATCGAACACTGAAGCTTTCTTT. As protein: CASSAGHPDRSNTEAFF.

In its sample, this clone was seen a few times. The rearrangement links TRBV10-3 to TRBJ1-6, with D perhaps TRBD1 (6 bases). The CDR3 spans 14 residues. Germline V gene sequence: CDR1 ENHRY, CDR2 SYGVKD. V lost 8 bases, J lost 7 bases, and 15 bases lay in between. CDR3 sequence reads: CAIAIGGLNSPLHF. The CDR3 DNA follows: TGTGCCATCGCCATTGGGGGCCTGAATTCACCCCTCCACTTT.

The genes are TRBV4-3 and TRBJ1-4; a possible D gene is TRBD1 (6 bases). Germline assignment: CDR1 LGHNA and CDR2 YSLEER. Trimming took off 3 bases at V and 0 bases at J, with 14 bases between the two ends. The length of the CDR3 is 17 residues. The CDR3 reads CASSHELRQATNEKLFF. The CDR3 DNA is TGCGCCAGCAGCCATGAACTCCGACAGGCAACTAATGAAAAACTGTTTTTT.

The chain joins TRBV3-1 (or the pseudogene TRBV3-2) to TRBJ2-3; 7 bases are shared with TRBD2. The CDR3 has 16 amino acids. Germline V gene data show CDR1 as LGHDT and CDR2 as YNNKEL (reference sequence). The J segment lost 6 bases and the V segment lost 0 bases, leaving 9 bases of the junction unmatched. CDR3 region: CASSQDRGGSPDTQYF. CDR3 nucleotide sequence: TGTGCCAGCAGCCAAGACCGAGGCGGGAGCCCTGATACGCAGTATTTT.

V usage is TRBV4-2 and J usage is TRBJ2-7; possibly TRBD2 for D (6 bases). V gave up 1 base and J gave up 3 bases, with 10 bases separating them. This CDR3 is 14 amino acids long. CDR1 LGHNA and CDR2 YNFKEQ come from the germline V gene. The CDR3 DNA is TGTGCCAGCAGCCAAGGTCCTAGCGTCTACGAGCAGTACTTC. Protein product: CASSQGPSVYEQYF.

This clone was detected only once. The J gene is TRBJ2-2, the V gene TRBV19; TRBD1 agrees at 8 bases. In germline, CDR1 is LNHDA, CDR2 SQIVND (reference sequence). The CDR3 has 14 amino acids. V lost 8 bases, J lost 0 bases, and 2 bases stayed unmatched. CDR3 DNA: TGTGCCAGTGGGGGACAGGCGAACACCGGGGAGCTGTTTTTT. Residues: CASGGQANTGELFF.

This rearrangement joins TRBV2 to TRBJ1-3; D is ambiguous. V was cut by 6 bases and J by 4 bases, with 13 bases left in between. Looked up from germline, CDR1 is SNHLY and CDR2 is FYNNEI. CDR3 length equals 14 residues. Here the CDR3 reads CASSAQRRGNTIYF. CDR3 DNA: TGTGCCAGCAGCGCACAAAGGAGGGGAAACACCATATATTTT.

The CDR3 DNA is TGTGCCAGCAGCGTTGCACAGGGGTACCCCTACGAGCAGTACTTC. It specifies CASSVAQGYPYEQYF. The chain uses TRBV9 and TRBJ2-7; 7 bases fit TRBD1. Germline CDR1 is SGDLS and CDR2 is YYNGEE. This CDR3 comprises 15 residues. The trim removed 2 bases at V and 2 bases at J, leaving 7 bases unmatched.

The V and J genes are TRBV18 and TRBJ1-1, with D tentatively TRBD1 (5 bases). Germline-derived CDR1 and CDR2 are KGHSH and LQKENI. The CDR3 sequence is 15 residues long. V lost 2 bases and J 4 bases, leaving 14 bases between the germline ends. CDR3 bases: TGTGCCAGCTCACCAAACTTTTCAGGGCTCACTGAAGCTTTCTTT. Translated: CASSPNFSGLTEAFF.

The V gene is TRBV19, the J gene TRBJ2-6; 9 positions agree with TRBD1. The ends lost 5 bases at V and 2 bases at J; junction bases unmatched: 4. Germline assignment: CDR1 LNHDA and CDR2 SQIVND (reference sequence). There are 16 residues in the CDR3. CDR3 amino acids: CASSAYRGPGANVLTF. The CDR3 DNA sequence: TGTGCCAGTAGTGCCTACAGGGGGCCTGGGGCCAACGTCCTGACTTTC.

The CDR3, as DNA: TGTGCCAGCAGTAAACAGGGGGCGATCCATGGCTACACCTTC. Its translation: CASSKQGAIHGYTF. The chain carries TRBV25-1 and TRBJ1-2; TRBD1 aligns across 9 bases. Germline CDR1 and CDR2: MGHDK and SYGVNS. The CDR3 loop spans 14 amino acids. After removal of 5 bases from V and 6 bases from J, the junction contained 7 bases not matched to a gene.

This chain links TRBV7-6 with TRBJ1-1, with TRBD1 identical over 8 bases. The CDR3 spans 14 residues. J was trimmed by 2 bases and V by 5 bases; bases with no gene match: 4. Germline V gene sequence: CDR1 SGHVS, CDR2 FNYEAQ. The chain's CDR3 is CASSAGTGNTEAFF. The CDR3 DNA reads TGTGCCAGCAGCGCCGGGACAGGTAACACTGAAGCTTTCTTT. The full variable domain, with the rest looked up from reference TRBV7-6 and TRBJ1-1, is GAGVSQSPRYKVTKRGQDVALRCDPISGHVSLYWYRQALGQGPEFLTYFNYEAQQDKSGLPNDRFSAERPEGSISTLTIQRTEQRDSAMYRCASSAGTGNTEAFFGQGTRLTVV.

The chain is built from TRBV7-3 and TRBJ1-4, with 7 bases aligning to TRBD1. Germline V lookup: CDR1 SGHTA, CDR2 FQGTGA. Trimming cost V 9 bases and J 7 bases; bases outside gene matches: 14. The CDR3 is made up of 15 amino acids. DNA of the CDR3: TGTGCCAGAAAGATTCGACAGGGCTATTGTGAAAAACTGTTTTTT. Encoded protein: CARKIRQGYCEKLFF.